The text below deals with one T cell receptor (beta chain). The antigen is not known. This sample is part of a study of cytomegalovirus exposure and HLA in healthy donors. The CDR3 is 17 amino acids. Germline V gene data show CDR1 as LGHNT and CDR2 as FRNRAP. V lost 1 base and J lost 5; bases outside the gene matches: 8. The study ran its PCR with 60 Vbeta and 13 Jbeta primers. The method was immunoSEQ multiplex PCR; TCRdb's version includes in-frame clones alone and lacks a portion of them. This table holds just over 150,000 clones, over 65% found once. Study results and caveats: An analysis done earlier found most TCR beta V segments productive about 87% or about 30% of the time. In a later analysis, TCR beta V- and J-gene trimming was associated with a missense DCLRE1C variant. Most CMV-associated TCR beta chains appeared HLA-restricted in a later analysis.

Sequenced sample: PBMCs. This chain connects TRBV12-5 to TRBJ1-3; 10 positions match TRBD1. This clonotype was sampled from a man aged 35 to 55 in good health and CMV-seropositive. CDR3 protein: CASGLAGDRGQRNTIYF. The CDR3 bases are TGTGCTAGTGGTTTGGCCGGCGACAGGGGGCAAAGAAACACCATATATTTT. The entire variable domain, with the rest obtained from reference TRBV12-5 and TRBJ1-3, is as follows: DARVTQTPRHKVTEMGQEVTMRCQPILGHNTVFWYRQTMMQGLELLAYFRNRAPLDDSGMPKDRFSAEMPDATLATLKIQPSEPRDSAVYFCASGLAGDRGQRNTIYFGEGSWLTVV.